These T cell receptor beta chains were read from a single sample in a study of T-cell memory formation after mild COVID-19. TCRdb passed the 5' RACE reads through MiXCR, listing each CDR3 protein once. The table has over 350,000 distinct CDR3 sequences, less than 25% seen once. The sequencing input was PBMCs or a T cell subset sorted from them (not recorded which). These receptors all stem from an adult woman who had mild COVID-19 (a few samples of this study predate the infection). Cell type and time point are not known. Both conserved end residues are part of each CDR3. The order of the fields is clone size, J gene, D gene, V gene, CDR3 protein, CDR3 DNA. The D gene is left open where the match is weak. Expanded clones get a size class; other rows say once, few or many, or leave the size out.

abundance: few; j_gene: TRBJ1-5; d_gene: .; v_gene: TRBV12-3/TRBV12-4; CDR3aa: CASSLTRTADQPQHF; CDR3nt: TGTGCCAGCAGTTTAACGAGGACAGCCGATCAGCCCCAGCATTTT
abundance: .; j_gene: TRBJ2-3; d_gene: .; v_gene: TRBV30; CDR3aa: CAWSVQFRVGVTDTQYF; CDR3nt: TGTGCCTGGAGTGTACAATTCAGGGTAGGGGTTACAGATACGCAGTATTTT
abundance: .; j_gene: TRBJ2-2; d_gene: .; v_gene: TRBV12-3/TRBV12-4; CDR3aa: CASILGLLDLNTGELFF; CDR3nt: TGTGCCAGCATCCTAGGGCTGCTAGATTTGAACACCGGGGAGCTGTTTTTT
abundance: few; j_gene: TRBJ1-1; d_gene: .; v_gene: TRBV20-1; CDR3aa: CSATDLNLNSEAFF; CDR3nt: TGCAGTGCTACTGACCTTAACTTGAACTCTGAAGCTTTCTTT
abundance: few; j_gene: TRBJ1-2; d_gene: TRBD1; v_gene: TRBV5-1; CDR3aa: CASSGGYRGLSDGYTF; CDR3nt: TGCGCCAGCAGCGGGGGTTACAGGGGGCTGAGCGATGGCTACACCTTC
abundance: few; j_gene: TRBJ1-1; d_gene: .; v_gene: TRBV18; CDR3aa: CASSRQGSLRTEAFF; CDR3nt: TGTGCCAGCTCAAGGCAGGGATCGTTGCGAACTGAAGCTTTCTTT
abundance: .; j_gene: TRBJ2-3; d_gene: TRBD1; v_gene: TRBV3-1; CDR3aa: CASSQGDRSQYF; CDR3nt: TGTGCCAGCAGCCAAGGGGACAGGTCGCAATATTTT
abundance: .; j_gene: TRBJ2-3; d_gene: TRBD2; v_gene: TRBV12-3/TRBV12-4; CDR3aa: CASSLTSGGAGTDTQYF; CDR3nt: TGTGCCAGCAGTTTGACTAGCGGGGGGGCAGGGACAGATACGCAGTATTTT
abundance: .; j_gene: TRBJ1-1; d_gene: TRBD1; v_gene: TRBV20-1; CDR3aa: CSARDQQGANTEAFF; CDR3nt: TGCAGTGCTAGAGATCAGCAGGGGGCGAACACTGAAGCTTTCTTT
abundance: .; j_gene: TRBJ2-7; d_gene: .; v_gene: TRBV6-1; CDR3aa: CASSEEGRRYEQYF; CDR3nt: TGTGCCAGCAGTGAAGAGGGGAGGCGGTACGAGCAGTACTTC
abundance: few; j_gene: TRBJ2-7; d_gene: .; v_gene: TRBV5-6; CDR3aa: CASSLGTSTYEQYF; CDR3nt: TGTGCCAGCAGCTTGGGAACGTCTACCTACGAGCAGTACTTC
abundance: .; j_gene: TRBJ1-2; d_gene: .; v_gene: TRBV27; CDR3aa: CASSFGTGLGDYGYTF; CDR3nt: TGTGCCAGCAGTTTTGGTACAGGGCTTGGGGACTATGGCTACACCTTC
abundance: few; j_gene: TRBJ2-7; d_gene: .; v_gene: TRBV14; CDR3aa: CASSQVGGYEQYF; CDR3nt: TGTGCCAGCAGCCAAGTAGGGGGGTACGAGCAGTACTTC
abundance: few; j_gene: TRBJ2-1; d_gene: TRBD2; v_gene: TRBV7-2; CDR3aa: CASSFSGDPYNEQFF; CDR3nt: TGTGCCAGCAGCTTCAGCGGGGACCCCTACAATGAGCAGTTCTTC
abundance: .; j_gene: TRBJ2-5; d_gene: TRBD1; v_gene: TRBV6-1; CDR3aa: CASRARTGTGEETQYF; CDR3nt: TGTGCCAGCAGAGCTAGAACCGGGACAGGGGAAGAGACCCAGTACTTC
abundance: once; j_gene: TRBJ2-3; d_gene: TRBD1; v_gene: TRBV5-1; CDR3aa: CASAADRGSTDTQYF; CDR3nt: TGCGCCAGCGCTGCGGACAGGGGTTCGACAGATACGCAGTATTTT
abundance: .; j_gene: TRBJ2-7; d_gene: .; v_gene: TRBV7-8; CDR3aa: CASSSFLVTGSSYEQYF; CDR3nt: TGTGCCAGCAGCTCTTTCCTGGTGACAGGCAGCTCCTACGAGCAGTACTTC
abundance: many; j_gene: TRBJ2-1; d_gene: .; v_gene: TRBV7-6; CDR3aa: CASSFQGYNEQFF; CDR3nt: TGTGCCAGCAGCTTCCAGGGCTACAATGAGCAGTTCTTC
abundance: .; j_gene: TRBJ1-5; d_gene: .; v_gene: TRBV6-1; CDR3aa: CASSEAARQPQHF; CDR3nt: TGTGCCAGCAGTGAAGCGGCGCGGCAGCCCCAGCATTTT
abundance: .; j_gene: TRBJ2-3; d_gene: TRBD2; v_gene: TRBV7-2; CDR3aa: CASRALGRHREGETFPSTDTQYF; CDR3nt: TGTGCCAGCAGAGCACTGGGACGGCATCGGGAGGGGGAAACCTTTCCTAGCACAGATACGCAGTATTTT
abundance: .; j_gene: TRBJ1-4; d_gene: .; v_gene: TRBV27; CDR3aa: CASSPTPPYPPSDNEKLFF; CDR3nt: TGTGCCAGCAGTCCCACCCCTCCTTATCCTCCATCCGATAATGAAAAACTGTTTTTT
abundance: few; j_gene: TRBJ2-2; d_gene: .; v_gene: TRBV24-1; CDR3aa: CATSDIRPTGELFF; CDR3nt: TGTGCCACCAGTGATATTAGGCCCACCGGGGAGCTGTTTTTT
abundance: .; j_gene: TRBJ1-5; d_gene: .; v_gene: TRBV12-3/TRBV12-4; CDR3aa: CASSRGGGQGSNSNQPQHF; CDR3nt: TGTGCCAGCAGCCGAGGAGGAGGGCAGGGTTCCAATAGCAATCAGCCCCAGCATTTT
abundance: few; j_gene: TRBJ2-1; d_gene: TRBD2; v_gene: TRBV4-1; CDR3aa: CASSQVGRGANNEQFF; CDR3nt: TGCGCCAGCAGCCAAGTGGGGCGGGGGGCCAACAATGAGCAGTTCTTC